Listed below are T cell receptor beta chains from one sample, sequenced in a study of shared clonotypes between healthy human individuals. Some clones are missing from TCRdb's copy, which holds only in-frame ones; the method was immunoSEQ multiplex PCR. The sample has roughly 2.5 million clones, approximately 90% seen once. Sequencing was performed on naive CD4+ T cells sorted from blood. These TCRs come from a man younger than 35 in good health. Both conserved end residues are part of each CDR3. A D gene is named only where the DNA matches it firmly.

D	V	J	DNA	CDR3
TRBD1	TRBV5-5	TRBJ1-3	TGTGCCAGCAGGACGGAGGGGGCCGAAAAAAATTCTGGAAACACCATATATTTT	CASRTEGAEKNSGNTIYF
.	TRBV7-9	TRBJ2-7	TGTGCCAGCAGCTTACCTTCTACCTCCTACGAGCAGTACTTC	CASSLPSTSYEQYF
.	TRBV4-1	TRBJ2-2	TGCGCCAGCAGCTCCCCAGGCAAAACGAACACCGGGGAGCTGTTTTTT	CASSSPGKTNTGELFF
TRBD2	TRBV18	TRBJ2-2	TGTGCCAGCTCACCATATTTGCGGGAGTTATACACCGGGGAGCTGTTTTTT	CASSPYLRELYTGELFF
TRBD1	TRBV18	TRBJ1-1	TGTGCCAGCTCACCCCCCCAGGGGGTATTCACTGAAGCTTTCTTT	CASSPPQGVFTEAFF
.	TRBV19	TRBJ2-7	TGTGCCACCCAATGGGGTTTGGCCTACGAGCAGTACTTC	CATQWGLAYEQYF
.	TRBV18	TRBJ1-6	TGTGCCAGCTCGTCGGATACAGGACTGAAGTCACCCCTCCACTTT	CASSSDTGLKSPLHF
TRBD1	TRBV5-1	TRBJ1-4	TGCGCCAGCAGCCTCGGACAGGGCGAGGAAAAACTGTTTTTT	CASSLGQGEEKLFF
.	TRBV12-5	TRBJ1-2	TGTGCTAGTGGTCGTATCCAAAAGATCAGGGGAGACTATGGCTACACCTTC	CASGRIQKIRGDYGYTF
TRBD1	TRBV28	TRBJ2-1	TGTGCCAGCACTGTGGGACAGGGGGCTTTGGATGAGCAGTTCTTC	CASTVGQGALDEQFF
.	TRBV28	TRBJ2-6	TGTGCCAGCAGTTCCCAGAGCTCTGGGGCCAACGTCCTGACTTTC	CASSSQSSGANVLTF
.	TRBV14	TRBJ1-2	TGTGCCAGCAGCCAACGTAACTATGGCTACACCTTC	CASSQRNYGYTF
TRBD1	TRBV11-3	TRBJ1-1	TGTGCCAGCAGCTATGGGACAGTGGGGGCTGAAGCTTTCTTT	CASSYGTVGAEAFF
.	TRBV19	TRBJ2-3	TGTGCCAGTAAGCATCTCAAGTGGGGGGAGGAAGATACGCAGTATTTT	CASKHLKWGEEDTQYF
.	TRBV11-2	TRBJ2-5	TGTGCCAGCAGCTTAGTTGGACGGTCTCAAGAGACCCAGTACTTC	CASSLVGRSQETQYF
.	TRBV27	TRBJ1-3	TGTGCCAGCAGTAGCGGCGACCGCTCTGGAAACACCATATATTTT	CASSSGDRSGNTIYF
.	TRBV19	TRBJ1-2	TGTGCCAGTAGTATCCAGTCGGGGCCCTATGGCTACACCTTC	CASSIQSGPYGYTF
TRBD2	TRBV14	TRBJ2-7	TGTGCCAGCAGCAGATTAGCGGGAGGTGTTAACCACGAGCAGTACTTC	CASSRLAGGVNHEQYF